This entry lists 21 T cell receptor beta chains sequenced from one sample in a study of T-cell reconstitution after alpha-beta-depleted transplantation in children. For TCRbeta, the library was prepared with unique molecular identifiers. One entry per CDR3 protein results from TCRdb running MiXCR on the PCR reads. The sample yields about 870,000 distinct CDR3 sequences, less than 20% seen once. This material consisted of PBMCs, mostly from graft donor cells, taken 360 days after TCRalphabeta/CD19-depleted stem cell transplant. These receptors came from a male patient between 5 and 17 years old who had a stem cell transplant for acute lymphoblastic leukemia, so the T cells may come from the graft donor.

The rearrangement links TRBV4-1 to TRBJ2-2; TRBD2 matches at 11 bases. The germline gives CDR1 MGHRA, CDR2 YSYEKL. This CDR3 spans 16 amino acids. The junction had 7 bases not matched to a gene; V was cut back by 3 bases and J by 7 bases. Here the CDR3 DNA reads TGCGCCAGCAGCCAGATTAGCGGGAGGGCCGTCGGGGAGCTGTTTTTT. It yields the protein CASSQISGRAVGELFF.

By frequency in the sample, this clonotype is medium-sized. This chain links TRBV14 with TRBJ2-7; 7 nucleotides agree with TRBD1. The germline CDR1 and CDR2 sequences are SGHDN and FVKESK. V gave up 5 bases and J gave up 3 bases; unmatched junction bases: 4. This CDR3 is 13 amino acids long. CDR3 sequence (DNA): TGTGCCAGCAGCACGGGACAGAACTACGAGCAGTACTTC. It specifies CASSTGQNYEQYF.

This clonotype was detected a few times. The V and J genes are TRBV20-1 and TRBJ2-3, with 12 bases matching TRBD1. The CDR3 spans 16 residues. V lost 6 bases to trimming and J lost 6 bases; unmatched junction nucleotides: 13. The germline V gene has CDR1 DFQATT and CDR2 SNEGSKA (reference sequence). The CDR3 spells CSARRPGQGAADTQYF. CDR3 bases: TGCAGTGCGCGGCGTCCGGGACAGGGGGCAGCGGATACGCAGTATTTT.

This clonotype has only a few counts. The gene calls are TRBV15 and TRBJ2-4; 9 bases are shared with TRBD1. Germline V lookup: CDR1 LNHNV, CDR2 YYDKDF (reference sequence). Trimming removed 0 bases from V and 7 bases from J; junction bases left unmatched: 7. There are 16 residues in the CDR3. As DNA, the CDR3 is TGTGCCACCAGCAGAGATGGGGGACAGGGCGGGAACATTCAGTACTTC. Encoded protein: CATSRDGGQGGNIQYF.

This clonotype was found a few times. The chain has TRBV12-3 or TRBV12-4 and TRBJ2-7, with D maybe TRBD2 (5 bases). Trimming took 6 bases from V and 3 from J, leaving 15 bases between them. CDR3 length: 14 residues. This chain's CDR3 is CASSPRRSHYEQYF. CDR3 nucleotides: TGTGCCAGCAGCCCCAGGAGGTCCCACTACGAGCAGTACTTC.

This clonotype turned up a few times. This chain connects TRBV9 to TRBJ2-1; 12 bases fit TRBD2. Germline V CDR1 and CDR2: SGDLS, YYNGEE. V trimming: 4 bases; J trimming: 9 bases; junction bases outside the gene matches: 8. The CDR3 covers 15 residues. CDR3 region: CASSILAGGKGEQFF. The CDR3 DNA sequence: TGTGCCAGCAGCATTCTAGCGGGAGGGAAAGGTGAGCAGTTCTTC.

This clonotype was seen repeatedly, ten times or more. The chain uses TRBV4-2 and TRBJ2-1, with 12 bases fitting TRBD2. Germline assignment: CDR1 LGHNA and CDR2 YNFKEQ. The CDR3 length is 16 residues. Losses at the gene ends were 4 bases for V and 5 bases for J; bases not matched to a gene: 6. DNA for the CDR3: TGTGCCAGCAGCCCCCGACTAGCGGGAGCCCACAATGAGCAGTTCTTC. Protein sequence: CASSPRLAGAHNEQFF.

This clonotype has a handful of counts. The chain employs TRBV9 and TRBJ2-5; D could derive from TRBD1 or TRBD2 (5 bases each). The length of the CDR3 is 14 residues. The V gene lost 7 bases and the J gene lost 5 bases, with 18 bases spanning the gap. CDR1 is SGDLS and CDR2 is YYNGEE in the germline V gene. The CDR3 region is CASGPKGSRETQYF. As DNA, the CDR3 is TGTGCCAGCGGGCCCAAGGGGAGTCGGGAGACCCAGTACTTC.

In this sample, this clonotype turned up a few times. The chain joins TRBV29-1 to TRBJ2-7; no clear D gene. This CDR3 spans 13 amino acids. The germline gives CDR1 SQVTM, CDR2 ANQGSEA. V lost 4 bases, J lost 1 base, and 11 bases lay in between. The CDR3 region is CSVVDPPSYEQYF. Written as DNA, the CDR3 is TGCAGCGTTGTAGACCCCCCATCCTACGAGCAGTACTTC.

The table lists this clonotype with a few counts. The chain is built from TRBV12-3 or TRBV12-4 and TRBJ2-2; TRBD2 matches at 8 bases. The CDR3 is made up of 14 amino acids. V trimming: 6 bases; J trimming: 7 bases; junction bases outside the gene matches: 7. CDR3 bases: TGTGCCAGCAGGTCGGGTCTAGCGGGCGGGGAGCTGTTTTTT. Protein product: CASRSGLAGGELFF.

This clonotype was observed many times. The chain carries TRBV9 and TRBJ2-7; D remains ambiguous. CDR1 SGDLS and CDR2 YYNGEE come from the germline V gene. With 3 bases removed from V and 6 bases from J, the gap between germline ends came to 7 bases. The length of the CDR3 is 11 residues. The chain's CDR3 is CASSALGEQYF. The CDR3 DNA reads as TGTGCCAGCAGCGCCCTAGGCGAGCAGTACTTC. Full variable domain (remainder filled in from reference TRBV9 and TRBJ2-7): DSGVTQTPKHLITATGQRVTLRCSPRSGDLSVYWYQQSLDQGLQFLIQYYNGEERAKGNILERFSAQQFPDLHSELNLSSLELGDSALYFCASSALGEQYFGPGTRLTVT.

This clonotype was picked up a small number of times. The gene calls are TRBV2 and TRBJ1-1, with D tentatively TRBD1 (5 bases). The CDR3 consists of 13 residues. Between the trimmed V and J ends, which lost 6 bases and 1 base, there was a span of 9 bases. Germline V gene data show CDR1 as SNHLY and CDR2 as FYNNEI. CDR3 protein: CASRQDWNTEAFF. Here the CDR3 DNA reads TGTGCCAGCAGACAGGACTGGAACACTGAAGCTTTCTTT.

The table lists this clonotype with a few counts. V gene TRBV11-2 combines with J gene TRBJ2-1; a possible D gene is TRBD1 (6 bases). Germline V CDR1 and CDR2: SGHAT, FQNNGV. V lost 8 bases, J lost 4 bases, and 9 bases lay in between. The CDR3 extends over 12 amino acids. Written as DNA, the CDR3 is TGTGCCAGCTCAGGGGCTTACAATGAGCAGTTCTTC. This gives the protein CASSGAYNEQFF.

Only a few counts were recorded for this clonotype. The CDR3 region has the DNA TGCAGTGCTAGGGGGGGATTCCGACTAGCGGGAGAGCCAGATACGCAGTATTTT. This translates into CSARGGFRLAGEPDTQYF. The chain uses TRBV20-1 and TRBJ2-3; TRBD2 matches at 12 bases. Trimming took 3 bases from V and 4 from J; bases not matched to a gene: 14. The CDR3 contains 18 residues. From germline, CDR1 is DFQATT and CDR2 SNEGSKA (reference sequence).

This sequence joins TRBV3-1 and TRBJ2-3, with 13 bases fitting TRBD2. V trimming: 0 bases; J trimming: 5 bases; junction bases outside the gene matches: 5. Germline V gene sequence: CDR1 LGHDT, CDR2 YNNKEL (reference sequence). The CDR3 consists of 17 residues. The chain's CDR3 is CASSQDWTSGRGDTQYF. The CDR3 DNA reads as TGTGCCAGCAGCCAAGATTGGACTAGCGGGAGAGGAGATACGCAGTATTTT.

The V and J genes are TRBV5-1 and TRBJ1-2; D not resolved. Germline CDR1 reads SGHRS; CDR2 reads YFSETQ. This CDR3 comprises 16 residues. V gave up 4 bases and J gave up 0 bases, with 16 bases separating them. CDR3 in amino acids: CASSLPSLSTNYGYTF. In DNA, the CDR3 is TGCGCCAGCAGCCTACCGAGCCTAAGTACTAACTATGGCTACACCTTC. Drawing the rest from reference TRBV5-1 and TRBJ1-2, the complete variable domain is KAGVTQTPRYLIKTRGQQVTLSCSPISGHRSVSWYQQTPGQGLQFLFEYFSETQRNKGNFPGRFSGRQFSNSRSEMNVSTLELGDSALYLCASSLPSLSTNYGYTFGSGTRLTVV.

This clonotype was found many times. V is TRBV14 and J is TRBJ2-1; D gene uncertain. The CDR3 length is 15 residues. The V gene's germline CDR1 is SGHDN and CDR2 FVKESK. V was pared by 3 bases and J by 5 bases, with 14 bases between. As DNA, the CDR3 is TGTGCCAGCAGCCATGCACTGGGCTGGGACAATGAGCAGTTCTTC. It is translated as CASSHALGWDNEQFF.

CDR3 nucleotide sequence: TGTGCCAGCAGGGGGGTCGGGACGGGTCTCTCCTACGAGCAGTACTTC. Its translation: CASRGVGTGLSYEQYF. The chain links TRBV27 to TRBJ2-7; the D gene could be TRBD1 or TRBD2 (5 bases each). The CDR3 length is 16 residues. V shed 6 bases and J shed 0 bases, with 18 bases lying between them. Germline V lookup: CDR1 MNHEY, CDR2 SMNVEV (reference sequence).

This clonotype was picked up a small number of times. The V and J genes are TRBV19 and TRBJ1-2; no reliable D call. The CDR3 is 16 amino acids. V was pared by 4 bases and J by 0 bases, with 15 bases between. The germline V gene has CDR1 LNHDA and CDR2 SQIVND (reference sequence). The CDR3 spells CASSKTTALANYGYTF. The CDR3 region has the DNA TGTGCCAGTAGTAAGACGACGGCTCTAGCTAACTATGGCTACACCTTC.

Ten or more counts support this clonotype. The chain employs TRBV5-4 and TRBJ2-1; D is perhaps TRBD1 or TRBD2 (6 bases each). The V gene lost 4 bases and the J gene lost 3 bases, with 14 bases spanning the gap. The CDR3 totals 15 residues. Looked up from germline, CDR1 is SGHNT and CDR2 is YYREEE (reference sequence). This CDR3 is CASSGGTSNYNEQFF. DNA of the CDR3: TGTGCCAGCAGCGGAGGGACATCGAACTACAATGAGCAGTTCTTC.

The CDR3: CASSLNDYPRENTEAFF. Written as DNA, the CDR3 is TGCGCCAGCAGCTTAAACGACTATCCGCGGGAGAACACTGAAGCTTTCTTT. The chain couples TRBV5-1 to TRBJ1-1; D is ambiguous. There are 17 residues in the CDR3. The germline V and J ends were trimmed by 2 bases and 1 base, with 18 bases remaining between them. The germline gives CDR1 SGHRS, CDR2 YFSETQ.